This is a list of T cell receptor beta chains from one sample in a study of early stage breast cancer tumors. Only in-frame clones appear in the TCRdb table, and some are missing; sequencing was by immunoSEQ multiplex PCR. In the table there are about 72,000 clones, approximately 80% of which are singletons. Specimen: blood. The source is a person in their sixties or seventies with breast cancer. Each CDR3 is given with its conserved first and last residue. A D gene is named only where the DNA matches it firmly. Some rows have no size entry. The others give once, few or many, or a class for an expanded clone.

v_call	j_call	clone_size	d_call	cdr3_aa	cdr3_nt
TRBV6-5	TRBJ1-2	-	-	CASTDRSHGYTF	TGTGCCAGCACCGACAGGTCTCATGGCTACACCTTC
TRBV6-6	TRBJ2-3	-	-	CASRTESTDTQYF	TGTGCCAGCAGGACGGAAAGCACAGATACGCAGTATTTT
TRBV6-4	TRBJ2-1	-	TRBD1	CASGDSPNEQFF	TGTGCCAGCGGGGACAGTCCCAATGAGCAGTTCTTC
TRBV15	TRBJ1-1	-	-	CATSRVGGGDTEAFF	TGTGCCACCAGCAGAGTGGGAGGGGGGGACACTGAAGCTTTCTTT
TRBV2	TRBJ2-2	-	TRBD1	CASSEQQGAGELFF	TGTGCCAGCAGTGAACAACAGGGGGCCGGGGAGCTGTTTTTT
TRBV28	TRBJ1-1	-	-	CASSGPGRKNTEAFF	TGTGCCAGCAGTGGCCCGGGACGTAAGAACACTGAAGCTTTCTTT
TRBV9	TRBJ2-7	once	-	CASSYEVGGEQYF	TGTGCCAGCAGCTACGAGGTGGGCGGCGAGCAGTACTTC
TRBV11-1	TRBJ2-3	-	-	CASRAGGSTDTQYF	TGTGCCAGCAGGGCCGGGGGATCCACAGATACGCAGTATTTT
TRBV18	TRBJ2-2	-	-	CASSPSEASNTGELFF	TGTGCCAGCTCACCTTCTGAGGCGTCAAACACCGGGGAGCTGTTTTTT
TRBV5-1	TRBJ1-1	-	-	CASKGQGPNTEAFF	TGCGCCAGCAAGGGCCAGGGTCCGAACACTGAAGCTTTCTTT
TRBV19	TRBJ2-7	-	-	CASSFDRGYEQYF	TGTGCCAGTAGTTTCGACAGAGGATACGAGCAGTACTTC
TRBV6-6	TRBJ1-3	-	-	CASRDFSGNTIYF	TGTGCCAGCAGGGACTTTTCTGGAAACACCATATATTTT
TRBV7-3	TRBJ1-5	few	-	CASSPTGGNQPQHF	TGTGCCAGCAGCCCAACGGGGGGCAATCAGCCCCAGCATTTT
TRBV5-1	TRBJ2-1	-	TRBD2	CASSLKAGGPGEQFF	TGCGCCAGCAGCCTAAAAGCGGGGGGACCTGGTGAGCAGTTCTTC
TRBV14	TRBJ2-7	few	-	CASSQATILGPYEQYF	TGTGCCAGCAGTCAGGCAACCATACTAGGCCCCTACGAGCAGTACTTC
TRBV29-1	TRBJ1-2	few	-	CSVDPGDYGYTF	TGCAGCGTTGATCCCGGGGACTATGGCTACACCTTC
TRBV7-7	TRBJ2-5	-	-	CASSPWGSQGSGETQYF	TGTGCTAGCAGCCCTTGGGGTAGCCAAGGCTCCGGAGAGACCCAGTACTTC
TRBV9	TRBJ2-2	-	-	CASSVAAGELFF	TGTGCCAGCAGCGTAGCAGCCGGGGAGCTGTTTTTT
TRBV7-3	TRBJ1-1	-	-	CASSITTGTEAFF	TGTGCCAGCAGCATAACGACCGGGACTGAAGCTTTCTTT
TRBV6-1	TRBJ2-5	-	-	CANSYSRIETQYF	TGTGCCAACTCCTACTCTAGAATCGAGACCCAGTACTTC
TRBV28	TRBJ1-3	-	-	CASSSPVNSGNTIYF	TGTGCCAGCAGTTCGCCAGTGAACTCTGGAAACACCATATATTTT
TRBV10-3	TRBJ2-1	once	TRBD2	CATSFTFSSGNRNEQFF	TGTGCCACCTCATTTACCTTTTCTAGCGGGAACCGCAATGAGCAGTTCTTC
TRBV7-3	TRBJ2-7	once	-	CASSLTGTLGRDFNEQYF	TGTGCCAGCAGCTTAACGGGTACTCTTGGGCGGGACTTTAACGAGCAGTACTTC
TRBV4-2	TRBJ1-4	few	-	CASSQHQQQTNEKLFF	TGTGCCAGCAGCCAACATCAACAGCAAACTAATGAAAAACTGTTTTTT
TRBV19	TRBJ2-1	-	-	CASSIMTGGSNEQFF	TGTGCCAGTAGTATAATGACGGGTGGGTCCAATGAGCAGTTCTTC
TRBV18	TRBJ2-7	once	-	CASSPQGSYEQYF	TGTGCCAGCTCACCACAGGGATCCTACGAGCAGTACTTC
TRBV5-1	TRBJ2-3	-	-	CASSLAGSADTQYF	TGCGCCAGCAGCTTGGCCGGGAGCGCAGATACGCAGTATTTT
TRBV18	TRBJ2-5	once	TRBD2	CASSRGLAGQETQYF	TGTGCCAGCTCACGGGGACTAGCGGGGCAAGAGACCCAGTACTTC
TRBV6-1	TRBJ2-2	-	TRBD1	CATWPGQGNTGELFF	TGTGCCACCTGGCCGGGACAGGGGAACACCGGGGAGCTGTTTTTT
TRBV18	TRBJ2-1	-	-	CASSPGVDEQFF	TGTGCCAGCTCACCGGGGGTGGATGAGCAGTTCTTC
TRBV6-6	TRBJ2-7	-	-	CASSYSTGEQYF	TGTGCCAGCAGTTACTCGACGGGGGAGCAGTACTTC
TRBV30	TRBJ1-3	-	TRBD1	CAWSGAGQGSSGNTIYF	TGTGCCTGGAGCGGGGCCGGACAGGGAAGCTCTGGAAACACCATATATTTT
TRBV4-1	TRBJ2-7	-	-	CASTLAGQGTHEQYF	TGCGCCAGCACCCTGGCGGGCCAGGGTACCCACGAGCAGTACTTC
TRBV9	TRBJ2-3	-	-	CASRRRGSTDTQYF	TGTGCCAGCAGAAGACGGGGGTCCACAGATACGCAGTATTTT
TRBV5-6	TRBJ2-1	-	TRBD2	CAVSGAGVEQFF	TGTGCCGTCAGCGGCGCGGGGGTGGAGCAGTTCTTC
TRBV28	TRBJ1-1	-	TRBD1	CASRPTGTGGAGAFF	TGTGCCAGCAGGCCAACCGGGACAGGGGGCGCGGGGGCTTTCTTT
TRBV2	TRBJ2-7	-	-	CASSLIGYEQYF	TGTGCCAGCAGCCTAATCGGTTACGAGCAGTACTTC
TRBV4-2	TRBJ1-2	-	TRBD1	CASSQGAGGGYGYTF	TGTGCCAGCAGCCAGGGGGCAGGGGGCGGCTATGGCTACACCTTC
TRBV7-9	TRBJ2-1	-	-	CASSYASDGNEQFF	TGTGCCAGCAGCTACGCATCGGACGGCAATGAGCAGTTCTTC
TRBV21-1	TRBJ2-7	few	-	CASSKNVDREAREQYF	TGTGCCAGCAGCAAAAATGTGGACAGGGAAGCTCGCGAGCAGTACTTC
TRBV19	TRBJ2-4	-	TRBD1	CASSITGGAKNIQYF	TGTGCCAGTAGTATCACAGGGGGGGCCAAAAACATTCAGTACTTC